The clone carrying this T cell receptor beta chain was recorded at least ten times. What it binds is unknown. This sample is part of a study of beta chain features in type 1 diabetes. Notes on the study in general: There was a moderate but significant shortening of TCRB CDR3s in all four CD4+ subsets of Type 1 diabetes patients.

The study reverse transcribed the entire isolated RNA, so it sequenced expressed TCRB transcripts. Measured with immunoSEQ multiplex PCR; TCRdb has only the in-frame clones, and not every one. The data show hundreds of thousands of clones, 9.3% seen once. With 2 bases removed from V and 2 bases from J, the gap between germline ends came to 9 bases. Germline loops: CDR1 SGHTA, CDR2 FQGNSA. The CDR3 is made up of 14 amino acids. Sequencing used central memory CD4+ T cells from blood. This receptor was taken from a young man with type 1 diabetes. J is TRBJ2-5 and V is TRBV7-2; no reliable D call. The CDR3 DNA follows: TGTGCCAGCAGCTTATCGGGCAGGCAAGAGACCCAGTACTTC. It encodes CASSLSGRQETQYF.